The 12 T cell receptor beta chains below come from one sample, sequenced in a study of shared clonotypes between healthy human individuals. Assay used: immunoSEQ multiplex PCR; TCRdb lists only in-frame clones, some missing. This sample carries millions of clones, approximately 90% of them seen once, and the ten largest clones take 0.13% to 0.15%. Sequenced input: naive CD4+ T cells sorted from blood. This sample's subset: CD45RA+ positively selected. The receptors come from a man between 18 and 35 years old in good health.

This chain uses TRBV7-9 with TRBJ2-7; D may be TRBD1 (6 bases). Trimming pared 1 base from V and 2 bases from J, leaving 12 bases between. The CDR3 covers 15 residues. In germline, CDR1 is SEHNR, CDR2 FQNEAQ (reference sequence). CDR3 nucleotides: TGTGCCAGCAGCTTAGATAGACAGGCTGCCTACGAGCAGTACTTC. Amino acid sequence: CASSLDRQAAYEQYF.

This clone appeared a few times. DNA of the CDR3: TGTGCCTGGAGCGCCCCGGGAGGAGCTTTCTTT. This encodes CAWSAPGGAFF. This chain links TRBV30 with TRBJ1-1; no firm D call. The germline gives CDR1 GTSNPN, CDR2 SVGIG (reference sequence). CDR3 size: 11 residues. V lost 3 bases to trimming and J lost 10 bases, with 12 bases between them.

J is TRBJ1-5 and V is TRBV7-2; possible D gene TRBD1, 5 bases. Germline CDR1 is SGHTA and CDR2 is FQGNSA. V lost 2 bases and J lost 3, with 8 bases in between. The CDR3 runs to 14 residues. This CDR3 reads CASSLQGLNQPQHF. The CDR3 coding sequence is TGTGCCAGCAGCTTACAGGGCCTCAATCAGCCCCAGCATTTT. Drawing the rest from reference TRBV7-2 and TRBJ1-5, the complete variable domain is GAGVSQSPSNKVTEKGKDVELRCDPISGHTALYWYRQSLGQGLEFLIYFQGNSAPDKSGLPSDRFSAERTGGSVSTLTIQRTQQEDSAVYLCASSLQGLNQPQHFGDGTRLSIL.

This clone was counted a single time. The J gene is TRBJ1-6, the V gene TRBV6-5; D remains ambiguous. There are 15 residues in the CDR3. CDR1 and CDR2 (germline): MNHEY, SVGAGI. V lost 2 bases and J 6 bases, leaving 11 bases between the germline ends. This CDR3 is CASSYDPGINSPLHF. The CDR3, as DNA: TGTGCCAGCAGTTACGACCCGGGGATTAATTCACCCCTCCACTTT.

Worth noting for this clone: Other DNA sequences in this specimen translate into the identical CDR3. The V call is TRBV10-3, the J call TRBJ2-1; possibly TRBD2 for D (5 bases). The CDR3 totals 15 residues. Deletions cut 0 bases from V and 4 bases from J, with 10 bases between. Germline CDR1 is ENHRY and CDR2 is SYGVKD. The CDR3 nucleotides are TGTGCCATCAGTGAGTCGGGTGGGAGTTACAATGAGCAGTTCTTC. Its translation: CAISESGGSYNEQFF.

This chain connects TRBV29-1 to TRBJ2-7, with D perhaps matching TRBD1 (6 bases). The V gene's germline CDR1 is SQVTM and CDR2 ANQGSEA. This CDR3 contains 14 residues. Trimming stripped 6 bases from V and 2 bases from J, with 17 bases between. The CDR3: CSVVDRSRAYEQYF. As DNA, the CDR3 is TGCAGCGTCGTTGACAGGTCGAGGGCCTACGAGCAGTACTTC.

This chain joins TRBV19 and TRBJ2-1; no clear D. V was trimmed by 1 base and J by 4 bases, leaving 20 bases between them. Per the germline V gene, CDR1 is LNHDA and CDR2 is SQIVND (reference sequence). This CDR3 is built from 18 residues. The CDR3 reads CASSIGDGELGKYNEQFF. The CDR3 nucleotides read TGTGCCAGTAGTATAGGTGACGGCGAGTTGGGGAAATACAATGAGCAGTTCTTC.

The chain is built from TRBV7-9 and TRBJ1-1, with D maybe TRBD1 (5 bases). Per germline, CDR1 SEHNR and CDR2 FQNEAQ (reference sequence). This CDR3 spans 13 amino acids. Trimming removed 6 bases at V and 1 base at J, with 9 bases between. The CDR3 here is CASRQTANTEAFF. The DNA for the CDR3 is TGTGCCAGCAGGCAGACAGCGAACACTGAAGCTTTCTTT.

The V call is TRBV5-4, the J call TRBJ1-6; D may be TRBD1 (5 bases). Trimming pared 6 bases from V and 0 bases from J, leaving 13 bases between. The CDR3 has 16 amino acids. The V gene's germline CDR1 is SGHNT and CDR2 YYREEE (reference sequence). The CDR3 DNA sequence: TGTGCCAGCACCGAACGGACAAGCTCCTATAATTCACCCCTCCACTTT. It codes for CASTERTSSYNSPLHF.

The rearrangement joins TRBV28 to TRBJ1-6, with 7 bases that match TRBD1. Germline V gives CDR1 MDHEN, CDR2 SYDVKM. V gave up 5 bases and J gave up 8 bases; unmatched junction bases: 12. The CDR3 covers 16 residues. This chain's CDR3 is CASSHIQGSSDSPLHF. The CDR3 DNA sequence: TGTGCCAGCAGTCACATACAGGGGAGCAGCGATTCACCCCTCCACTTT.

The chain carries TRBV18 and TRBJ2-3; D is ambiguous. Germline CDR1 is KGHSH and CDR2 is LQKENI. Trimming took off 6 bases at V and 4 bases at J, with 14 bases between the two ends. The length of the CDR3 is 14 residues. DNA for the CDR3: TGTGCCAGCTCGTCAGAAACGGGTGCAGATACGCAGTATTTT. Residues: CASSSETGADTQYF.

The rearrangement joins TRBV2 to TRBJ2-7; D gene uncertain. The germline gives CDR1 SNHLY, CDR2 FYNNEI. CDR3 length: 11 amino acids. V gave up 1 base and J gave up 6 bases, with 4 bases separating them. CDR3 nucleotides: TGTGCCAGCAGTGAAGTGAGCGAGCAGTACTTC. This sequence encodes CASSEVSEQYF.